The clone carrying this TCR beta chain was detected once. Its specificity is unknown. This entry is derived from a study of shared clonotypes between healthy human individuals. Study background: The donor group consisted of a couple of women and a few men, aged 18 to 49. Three plates were used per donor for CD4 naive, three for CD4 memory, two for CD8 naive and one for CD8 memory. General study points: Across subsets, estimated richness was generally greater for naive than for memory populations. Represented diversity, genetic and exposure-history alike, was limited by few donors.

TCRdb keeps only in-frame clones here, not all; method: immunoSEQ multiplex PCR. This table has about 710,000 clones, 73% appearing once. The V gene's germline CDR1 is SGHRS and CDR2 YFSETQ. V gave up 0 bases and J gave up 0 bases, with 5 bases separating them. The length of the CDR3 is 14 residues. Sequenced sample: memory CD4+ T cells sorted from blood. As to subset: CD45RA-negative fraction. V usage is TRBV5-1 and J usage is TRBJ2-3; no clear D gene. This TCR derives from a young woman in good health. The CDR3 here is CASSLVGSTDTQYF. The DNA of the CDR3 is TGCGCCAGCAGCTTGGTCGGGAGCACAGATACGCAGTATTTT.